The clone carrying this T cell receptor beta chain was counted a few times. The antigen remains undetermined. V dropped 5 bases and J dropped 14; count of bases not matched to a gene: 10. This CDR3 region has 13 residues. Germline values: CDR1 MNHEY, CDR2 SVGAGI. This sample stems from a study of T cells after yellow fever vaccination. Study outcomes and limitations: The booster saw the reappearance of most primary-vaccination clones (about 95% CD4, around 88% CD8). Although the secondary response was weaker, it peaked faster, at day 5 versus 15. Abundant bulk-population clonotypes could contaminate the FACS-sorted repertoires.

For TCR, cDNA came from 5'RACE template switching, which added a universal primer site and UMIs. Each CDR3 protein gets one entry after TCRdb re-called the 5' RACE reads with MiXCR. The data show about 210,000 distinct CDR3 sequences, under 3.5% seen once. The sample in question was CD4+ T cells sorted from PBMCs, obtained 10 days after the yellow fever booster vaccination. The chain couples TRBV6-5 to TRBJ1-2, with 11 bases identical to TRBD1. The clonotype comes from a man aged 18 to 29 who received the YFV17D yellow fever vaccine. The CDR3 nucleotides read TGTGCCAGCAGTATTCGGGGACAGGGGGTACAAACCTTC. Its protein product is CASSIRGQGVQTF.